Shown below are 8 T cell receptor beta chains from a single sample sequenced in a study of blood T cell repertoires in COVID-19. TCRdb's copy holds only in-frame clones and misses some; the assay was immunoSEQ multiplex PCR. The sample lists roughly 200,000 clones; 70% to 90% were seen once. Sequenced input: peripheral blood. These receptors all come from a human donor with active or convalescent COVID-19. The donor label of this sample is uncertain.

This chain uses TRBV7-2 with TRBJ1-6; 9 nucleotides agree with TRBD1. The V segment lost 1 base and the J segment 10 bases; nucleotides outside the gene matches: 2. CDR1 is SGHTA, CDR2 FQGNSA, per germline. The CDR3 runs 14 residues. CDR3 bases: TGTGCCAGCAGCTTAGATGGGACAGGGTCACCCCTCCACTTT. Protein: CASSLDGTGSPLHF. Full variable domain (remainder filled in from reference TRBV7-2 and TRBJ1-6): GAGVSQSPSNKVTEKGKDVELRCDPISGHTALYWYRQSLGQGLEFLIYFQGNSAPDKSGLPSDRFSAERTGGSVSTLTIQRTQQEDSAVYLCASSLDGTGSPLHFGNGTRLTVT.

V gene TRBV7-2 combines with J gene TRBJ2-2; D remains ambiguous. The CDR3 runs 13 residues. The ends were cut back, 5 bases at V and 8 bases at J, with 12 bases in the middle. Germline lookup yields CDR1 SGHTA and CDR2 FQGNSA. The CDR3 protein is CASSPRESGELFF. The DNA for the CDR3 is TGTGCCAGCAGCCCCCGAGAGTCGGGGGAGCTGTTTTTT.

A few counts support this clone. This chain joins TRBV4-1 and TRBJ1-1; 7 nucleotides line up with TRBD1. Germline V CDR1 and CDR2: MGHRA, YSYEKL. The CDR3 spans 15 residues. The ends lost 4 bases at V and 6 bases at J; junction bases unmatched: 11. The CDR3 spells CASSRSAGGFAEAFF. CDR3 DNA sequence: TGCGCCAGCAGCCGGTCGGCAGGGGGGTTCGCTGAAGCTTTCTTT.

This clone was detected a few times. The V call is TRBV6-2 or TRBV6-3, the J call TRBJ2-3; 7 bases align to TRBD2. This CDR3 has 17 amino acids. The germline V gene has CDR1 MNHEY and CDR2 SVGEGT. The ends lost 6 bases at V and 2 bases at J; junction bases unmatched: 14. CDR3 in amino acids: CASSKITGGGDTDTQYF. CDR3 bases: TGTGCCAGCAGCAAAATAACTGGGGGAGGGGACACAGATACGCAGTATTTT.

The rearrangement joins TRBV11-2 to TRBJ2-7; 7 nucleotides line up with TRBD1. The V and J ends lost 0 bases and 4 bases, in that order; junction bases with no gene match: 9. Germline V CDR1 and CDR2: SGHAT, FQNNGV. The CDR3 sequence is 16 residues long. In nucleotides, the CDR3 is TGTGCCAGCAGCTTAGACCTCGACAGGGTAGGGTACGAGCAGTACTTC. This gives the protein CASSLDLDRVGYEQYF.

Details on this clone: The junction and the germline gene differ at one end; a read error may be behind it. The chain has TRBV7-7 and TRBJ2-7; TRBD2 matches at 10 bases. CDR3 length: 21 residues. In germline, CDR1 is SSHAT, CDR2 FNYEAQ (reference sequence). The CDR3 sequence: CASSSGPFLAGAHLFTYEQYF. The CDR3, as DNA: TGTGCTAGCAGCTCGGGACCGTTCCTAGCGGGAGCCCACCTTTTTACCTACGAGCAGTACTTC.

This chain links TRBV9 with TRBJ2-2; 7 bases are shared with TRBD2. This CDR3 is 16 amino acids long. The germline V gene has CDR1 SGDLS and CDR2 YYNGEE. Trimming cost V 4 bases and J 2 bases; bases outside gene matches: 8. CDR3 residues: CASSPYRGLNTGELFF. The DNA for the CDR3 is TGTGCCAGCAGCCCATACCGGGGACTAAACACCGGGGAGCTGTTTTTT.

The CDR3 here is CASRRLADFNEQFF. CDR3 sequence (DNA): TGTGCCAGCAGGCGACTAGCGGACTTCAATGAGCAGTTCTTC. This chain links TRBV2 with TRBJ2-1, with 9 bases matching TRBD2. This CDR3 is 14 amino acids long. V lost 6 bases, J lost 6 bases, and 6 bases stayed unmatched. From germline, CDR1 is SNHLY and CDR2 FYNNEI. Combining the CDR3 with reference TRBV2 and TRBJ2-1 gives the whole variable domain EPEVTQTPSHQVTQMGQEVILRCVPISNHLYFYWYRQILGQKVEFLVSFYNNEISEKSEIFDDQFSVERPDGSNFTLKIRSTKLEDSAMYFCASRRLADFNEQFFGPGTRLTVL.